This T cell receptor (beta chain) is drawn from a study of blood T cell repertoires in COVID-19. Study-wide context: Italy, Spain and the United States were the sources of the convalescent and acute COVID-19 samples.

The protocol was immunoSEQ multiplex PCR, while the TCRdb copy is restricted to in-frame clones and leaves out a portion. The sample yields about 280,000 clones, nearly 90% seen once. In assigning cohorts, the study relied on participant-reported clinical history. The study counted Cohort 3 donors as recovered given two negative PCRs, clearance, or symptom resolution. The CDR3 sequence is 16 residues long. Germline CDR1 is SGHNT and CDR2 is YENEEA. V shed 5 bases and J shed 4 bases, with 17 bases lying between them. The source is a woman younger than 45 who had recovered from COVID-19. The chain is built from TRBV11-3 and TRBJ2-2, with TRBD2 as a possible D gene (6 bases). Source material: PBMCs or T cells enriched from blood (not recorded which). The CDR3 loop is CASSPTAGLGTGELFF. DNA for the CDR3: TGTGCCAGCAGCCCCACGGCGGGGTTGGGCACCGGGGAGCTGTTTTTT. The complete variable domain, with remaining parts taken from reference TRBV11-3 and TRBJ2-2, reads EAGVVQSPRYKIIEKKQPVAFWCNPISGHNTLYWYLQNLGQGPELLIRYENEEAVDDSQLPKDRFSAERLKGVDSTLKIQPAELGDSAVYLCASSPTAGLGTGELFFGEGSRLTVL.